The rows below give T cell receptor beta chains drawn from one sample of a study of blood T cell repertoires in COVID-19. Method: immunoSEQ multiplex PCR; TCRdb's copy keeps in-frame clones and lacks some. The table lists approximately 120,000 clones, more than 80% of them singletons, with around 3.3% in the top ten. Source material: peripheral blood. The source of these receptors is a woman at least 80 years old with COVID-19, enrolled during active disease. Both conserved end residues are part of each CDR3. The D gene is left open where the match is weak. The size of a clone is reported for some rows only, either as once, few or many, or as a class for expanded clones.

v_call	d_call	j_call	clone_size	cdr3_aa	cdr3_nt
TRBV7-8	-	TRBJ2-3	once	CASSLRDWGTDTQYF	TGTGCCAGCAGCTTAAGGGACTGGGGCACAGATACGCAGTATTTT
TRBV28	-	TRBJ1-5	-	CASRPDRQAPQPQHF	TGTGCCAGCAGACCGGACCGACAGGCCCCCCAGCCCCAGCATTTT
TRBV6-5	-	TRBJ1-1	-	CASSYSRENTEAFF	TGTGCCAGCAGTTACTCGAGGGAGAACACTGAAGCTTTCTTT
TRBV28	TRBD2	TRBJ2-1	-	CASSLWGDSGAHNEQFF	TGTGCCAGCAGTTTATGGGGGGATAGCGGGGCCCACAATGAGCAGTTCTTC
TRBV13	TRBD2	TRBJ2-1	-	CASSLSGTSGRVEQFF	TGTGCCAGCAGCTTATCAGGGACTAGCGGGAGGGTTGAGCAGTTCTTC
TRBV7-2	TRBD1	TRBJ2-1	-	CASSLTGGNYNEQFF	TGTGCCAGCAGCTTGACAGGGGGAAACTACAATGAGCAGTTCTTC
TRBV14	TRBD1	TRBJ1-1	-	CASSPEWWQGATEAFF	TGTGCCAGCAGCCCTGAATGGTGGCAGGGGGCCACTGAAGCTTTCTTT
TRBV28	TRBD1	TRBJ1-5	-	CASSPTGLGPNQPQHF	TGTGCCAGCAGTCCGACAGGGCTGGGGCCCAATCAGCCCCAGCATTTT
TRBV28	-	TRBJ1-6	-	CASSSYRVTIRNSPLHF	TGTGCCAGCAGTTCCTATCGTGTGACTATAAGAAATTCACCCCTCCACTTT
TRBV5-1	TRBD1	TRBJ2-7	-	CASSTGGLGLNLQYF	TGCGCCAGCAGCACAGGGGGTCTAGGGCTTAATCTGCAGTACTTC
TRBV4-3	TRBD1	TRBJ2-7	-	CASSSMTGHQTYEQYF	TGCGCCAGCAGCAGCATGACAGGGCACCAAACCTACGAGCAGTACTTC
TRBV4-3	-	TRBJ1-2	-	CASSQDRQGITYGYTF	TGCGCCAGCAGCCAAGATCGCCAGGGGATTACCTATGGCTACACCTTC
TRBV5-5	TRBD1	TRBJ2-5	-	CASSFLRTGNFQETQYF	TGTGCCAGCAGCTTTCTTCGGACAGGGAATTTCCAAGAGACCCAGTACTTC
TRBV6-2/TRBV6-3	TRBD1	TRBJ2-1	-	CASSRDRGLLGSYNEQFF	TGTGCCAGCAGTCGGGACAGGGGGCTCTTGGGCTCCTACAATGAGCAGTTCTTC
TRBV6-5	-	TRBJ1-5	once	CASSYDKTTQPQHF	TGTGCCAGCAGTTACGACAAAACCACGCAGCCCCAGCATTTT
TRBV27	-	TRBJ1-5	-	CASSLSDSQPQHF	TGTGCCAGCAGTTTATCGGACAGTCAGCCCCAGCATTTT
TRBV3-1/TRBV3-2	-	TRBJ1-4	-	CASSQDRASVLFF	TGTGCCAGCAGCCAAGACAGGGCCTCGGTACTGTTTTTT
TRBV7-2	-	TRBJ2-7	-	CASVPGESYEQYF	TGTGCCAGCGTACCAGGGGAGTCCTACGAGCAGTACTTC
TRBV28	-	TRBJ1-6	-	CASSSGAQFPLHF	TGTGCCAGCAGTTCAGGGGCCCAGTTTCCCCTCCACTTT
TRBV6-2/TRBV6-3	-	TRBJ2-1	-	CASSRRIPGNEQFF	TGTGCCAGCAGCCGGCGGATCCCTGGAAATGAGCAGTTCTTC
TRBV28	TRBD1	TRBJ2-7	-	CATTGTGAYEQYF	TGTGCCACCACCGGGACAGGGGCCTACGAGCAGTACTTC
TRBV6-5	-	TRBJ2-5	-	CASSSQGSQETQYF	TGTGCCAGCAGTTCGCAGGGGTCTCAAGAGACCCAGTACTTC
TRBV5-4	-	TRBJ1-1	once	CASRRQLNTEAFF	TGTGCCAGCAGGCGACAGCTGAACACTGAAGCTTTCTTT
TRBV28	-	TRBJ2-2	-	CASNGGGTGELFF	TGTGCCAGCAACGGAGGCGGAACCGGGGAGCTGTTTTTT
TRBV10-1	TRBD1	TRBJ1-5	-	CASGGTGGRQPQHF	TGCGCCAGCGGGGGGACAGGGGGAAGGCAGCCCCAGCATTTT
TRBV5-1	TRBD1	TRBJ2-1	-	CASSLGQGGYNEQFF	TGCGCCAGCAGCTTGGGACAGGGGGGTTACAATGAGCAGTTCTTC
TRBV5-1	TRBD2	TRBJ2-5	-	CASSSTSGRIETQYF	TGCGCCAGCAGCTCCACTAGCGGGAGGATAGAGACCCAGTACTTC
TRBV5-4	TRBD2	TRBJ2-1	-	CASSSAAGGFNEQFF	TGTGCCAGCAGCTCGGCAGCGGGAGGGTTTAATGAGCAGTTCTTC